The 27 T cell receptor beta chains reported below all come from one sample, sequenced in a study of OX40 agonist ivuxolimab in advanced cancers. The assay was immunoSEQ multiplex PCR, and TCRdb's table has in-frame clones only and misses some. In the table there are around 110,000 clones, under 95% of which are singletons. The material was CD4+ or CD8+ T cells sorted from blood, obtained in a trial of the OX40 agonist ivuxolimab. These receptors were obtained from an adult with an advanced solid tumor such as melanoma, head and neck, liver or kidney cancer.

This chain uses TRBV7-8 with TRBJ2-6; D remains ambiguous. V was trimmed by 4 bases and J by 0 bases, leaving 13 bases between them. The CDR3 consists of 17 residues. The germline gives CDR1 SGHVS, CDR2 FQNEAQ. CDR3 DNA sequence: TGTGCCAGCAGCTCGGACCTCATAAACTCTGGGGCCAACGTCCTGACTTTC. Amino acid sequence: CASSSDLINSGANVLTF. The complete variable domain, with remaining parts taken from reference TRBV7-8 and TRBJ2-6, reads GAGVSQSPRYKVAKRGQDVALRCDPISGHVSLFWYQQALGQGPEFLTYFQNEAQLDKSGLPSDRFFAERPEGSVSTLKIQRTQQEDSAVYLCASSSDLINSGANVLTFGAGSRLTVL.

The chain's CDR3 is CASRTQGTNTEAFF. CDR3 in DNA: TGTGCCAGCAGAACACAGGGTACGAACACTGAAGCTTTCTTT. The rearrangement uses TRBV28 and TRBJ1-1, with D maybe TRBD1 (6 bases). Deletions cut 6 bases from V and 1 base from J, with 12 bases between. The CDR3 runs to 14 residues. Germline CDR1 is MDHEN and CDR2 is SYDVKM.

V usage is TRBV7-8 and J usage is TRBJ2-7, with TRBD2 matching over 10 bases. V was clipped by 9 bases and J by 3 bases; unmatched bases: 14. The V gene's germline CDR1 is SGHVS and CDR2 FQNEAQ. The CDR3 covers 16 residues. Here the CDR3 reads CASRLAGVSSNYEQYF. CDR3 nucleotide sequence: TGTGCCAGTCGCCTAGCGGGAGTTTCGAGTAACTACGAGCAGTACTTC.

The chain recombines TRBV15 with TRBJ2-7; the match to TRBD2 covers 10 bases. This CDR3 is 17 amino acids long. With V trimmed by 0 bases and J by 5 bases, 10 bases remained unmatched. Germline lookup yields CDR1 LNHNV and CDR2 YYDKDF (reference sequence). The CDR3: CATSRDRASGRSHEQYF. CDR3 nucleotide sequence: TGTGCCACCAGCAGAGATCGCGCTAGCGGGAGATCCCACGAGCAGTACTTC.

The chain carries TRBV11-2 and TRBJ2-3; 8 bases are a match to TRBD2. The CDR3 loop spans 15 amino acids. V lost 4 bases and J lost 0; bases outside the gene matches: 3. Germline V gives CDR1 SGHAT, CDR2 FQNNGV. CDR3 sequence: CASSYRLASTDTQYF. DNA for the CDR3: TGTGCCAGCAGCTACCGACTAGCGAGCACAGATACGCAGTATTTT.

The chain couples TRBV5-1 to TRBJ1-2, with 7 nucleotides matching TRBD1. J gave up 8 bases and V 0 bases, and 4 bases lay outside the gene matches. The germline V gene encodes CDR1 SGHRS and CDR2 YFSETQ. This CDR3 is built from 13 residues. The CDR3, as DNA: TGCGCCAGCAGCTTGGCCACAGGGGACGGCTACACCTTC. Encoded protein: CASSLATGDGYTF.

This chain connects TRBV19 to TRBJ2-5, with a weak D call TRBD1 (6 bases). Trimming pared 5 bases from V and 1 base from J, leaving 11 bases between. The CDR3 extends over 14 amino acids. The germline gives CDR1 LNHDA, CDR2 SQIVND (reference sequence). Here the CDR3 reads CASSLDRSQETQYF. The CDR3 DNA follows: TGTGCCAGTAGTCTCGACAGGAGCCAAGAGACCCAGTACTTC.

This clone appeared once. The chain uses TRBV9 and TRBJ2-3; no clear D. This CDR3 has 13 residues. Per germline, CDR1 SGDLS and CDR2 YYNGEE. Trimming stripped 2 bases from V and 5 bases from J, with 9 bases between. The CDR3 DNA reads TGTGCCAGCAGCGTCGCGGTCATAGATACGCAGTATTTT. It specifies CASSVAVIDTQYF.

The J gene is TRBJ2-7, the V gene TRBV6-6, with 10 bases lining up with TRBD2. Trimming at V came to 0 bases and at J to 2 bases, leaving 4 bases not matched to a gene. This CDR3 is 16 amino acids long. Germline-derived CDR1 and CDR2 are MNHNY and SVGAGI (reference sequence). For the CDR3, the DNA is TGTGCCAGCAGTTACTCGGCTAGCGGGAGAGCCTACGAGCAGTACTTC. This sequence encodes CASSYSASGRAYEQYF.

The V call is TRBV4-1, the J call TRBJ1-5; D not resolved. V shed 0 bases and J shed 0 bases, with 6 bases lying between them. Germline CDR1 MGHRA, CDR2 YSYEKL. The CDR3 contains 15 residues. The CDR3 nucleotides are TGCGCCAGCAGCCAAGAGGCTTATAGCAATCAGCCCCAGCATTTT. Residues: CASSQEAYSNQPQHF.

The rearrangement joins TRBV15 to TRBJ2-1, with a tentative D call TRBD2 (6 bases). V lost 0 bases, J lost 7 bases, and 10 bases lay in between. This CDR3 region has 14 residues. Germline loops: CDR1 LNHNV, CDR2 YYDKDF (reference sequence). The CDR3, as DNA: TGTGCCACCAGCAGAGATCGCGGGGCGAATGAGCAGTTCTTC. Its translation: CATSRDRGANEQFF.

This sequence joins TRBV5-6 and TRBJ2-5, with 9 bases fitting TRBD2. Germline CDR1 reads SGHDT; CDR2 reads YYEEEE. V trimming: 4 bases; J trimming: 2 bases; junction bases outside the gene matches: 12. This CDR3 spans 17 amino acids. The CDR3 bases are TGTGCCAGCAGCAACTCCGGGACTAGCTTCATACAAGAGACCCAGTACTTC. It translates to CASSNSGTSFIQETQYF.

This sequence joins TRBV10-3 and TRBJ2-5; 9 nucleotides match TRBD2. With V trimmed by 8 bases and J by 1 base, 5 bases remained unmatched. The CDR3 loop spans 14 amino acids. Germline V gene lookup returns CDR1 ENHRY and CDR2 SYGVKD. DNA of the CDR3: TGTGCCATCGCTAGCGGGAATACCCAAGAGACCCAGTACTTC. Translation: CAIASGNTQETQYF.

This rearrangement joins TRBV20-1 to TRBJ1-4; no definite D call. The CDR3 length is 11 residues. Between the trimmed V and J ends, which lost 3 bases and 8 bases, there was a span of 7 bases. Germline V CDR1 and CDR2: DFQATT, SNEGSKA (reference sequence). In DNA form, the CDR3 reads TGCAGTGCTAGCCCCCACGAAAAACTGTTTTTT. It translates to CSASPHEKLFF.

This clone was detected a few times. The J gene is TRBJ1-1, the V gene TRBV28; D is uncertain. The CDR3 consists of 14 residues. Germline CDR1 and CDR2: MDHEN and SYDVKM. The V gene lost 2 bases and the J gene lost 2 bases, with 9 bases spanning the gap. The CDR3 spells CASSLAGFNTEAFF. CDR3 coding DNA: TGTGCCAGCAGTTTAGCCGGGTTTAACACTGAAGCTTTCTTT.

CDR3 sequence: CASSPLSGGSGGEQYF. CDR3 coding DNA: TGTGCCAGCTCACCCCTATCCGGGGGGAGCGGGGGCGAGCAGTACTTC. The chain employs TRBV18 and TRBJ2-5; 8 bases are shared with TRBD2. The end of the DNA is better explained by TRBJ2-7, so the J call may be wrong. The CDR3 totals 16 residues. Looked up from germline, CDR1 is KGHSH and CDR2 is LQKENI.

The chain links TRBV11-1 to TRBJ1-2; D may be TRBD1 (6 bases). Trimming shortened V by 5 bases and J by 2 bases, and 9 bases separated the two germline ends. The germline V gene encodes CDR1 SGHAT and CDR2 FQDESV (reference sequence). The CDR3 loop spans 13 amino acids. The CDR3 loop reads CASSRQENYGYTF. DNA for the CDR3: TGTGCCAGCAGCAGACAGGAAAACTATGGCTACACCTTC.

The chain employs TRBV7-3 and TRBJ2-3; TRBD2 aligns across 13 bases. The germline V gene encodes CDR1 SGHTA and CDR2 FQGTGA. The CDR3 runs to 18 residues. V was clipped by 1 base and J by 5 bases; unmatched bases: 9. This CDR3 reads CASSLMVRLAGGVDTQYF. The CDR3 DNA reads as TGTGCCAGCAGCTTAATGGTCCGACTAGCGGGAGGTGTAGATACGCAGTATTTT.

The rearrangement uses TRBV2 and TRBJ2-5, with D hard to call. The closer fit of TRBJ2-7 to the DNA end suggests the J call may be wrong. Germline-derived CDR1 and CDR2 are SNHLY and FYNNEI. The CDR3 is 12 residues long. For the CDR3, the DNA is TGTGCCAGCAGAAAGGGTACCTACGAGCAGTACTTC. As protein: CASRKGTYEQYF.

This clone was detected once. The rearrangement links TRBV2 to TRBJ2-4; 9 nucleotides match TRBD1. J lost 10 bases, V lost 6 bases, and 13 bases had no gene match. Germline-derived CDR1 and CDR2 are SNHLY and FYNNEI. The CDR3 runs to 15 residues. The CDR3 region has the DNA TGTGCCAGCAGCTTAGGCCGGGACAGGGCTGGGATTCAGTACTTC. This codes for CASSLGRDRAGIQYF.

As for this clone: A read error may account for a junction end that differs from germline. The chain links TRBV11-2 to TRBJ1-2; TRBD1 is a possible D gene (5 bases). This CDR3 spans 15 amino acids. Germline values: CDR1 SGHAT, CDR2 FQNNGV. This chain's CDR3 is CASSLEFRDVYGYTF. The CDR3 DNA sequence: TGTGCCAGCAGCCTAGAATTCAGGGACGTATATGGCTACACCTTC.

CDR3 residues: CASIRQGPYEQYF. The CDR3 coding sequence is TGTGCCAGCATCCGACAGGGGCCCTACGAGCAGTACTTC. The chain carries TRBV28 and TRBJ2-7, with 8 positions matching TRBD1. V was pared by 7 bases and J by 2 bases, with 4 bases of the junction left unmatched. CDR3 length: 13 amino acids. CDR1 is MDHEN and CDR2 is SYDVKM in the germline V gene.

This sequence joins TRBV27 and TRBJ1-1; possible D gene TRBD1, 5 bases. V was clipped by 5 bases and J by 1 base, with 14 bases between them. The CDR3 contains 15 residues. CDR1 and CDR2 from the germline V gene are MNHEY and SMNVEV (reference sequence). The DNA for the CDR3 is TGTGCCAGCAGTCCCCCGGGGCGGAAGAACACTGAAGCTTTCTTT. Translating gives CASSPPGRKNTEAFF.

This chain links TRBV4-3 with TRBJ2-7; 9 bases agree with TRBD1. The junction had 15 bases not matched to a gene; V was cut back by 8 bases and J by 7 bases. This CDR3 is built from 15 residues. Germline assignment: CDR1 LGHNA and CDR2 YSLEER. The CDR3 DNA is TGCGCCAGCTCTACCGGGACAGGGCCAACTAGAGAGCAGTACTTC. Encoded protein: CASSTGTGPTREQYF.

The V call is TRBV21-1, the J call TRBJ2-1; TRBD2 was called by the table and not checked on the DNA. TRBV21-1 is reported as a pseudogene. This CDR3 has 14 amino acids. CDR3 amino acids: CASSSGSSYNEQFF. For the CDR3, the DNA is TGTGCCAGCAGTAGCGGGAGCTCCTACAATGAGCAGTTCTTC.

The rearrangement uses TRBV27 and TRBJ2-2; 10 positions agree with TRBD1. The J segment lost 7 bases and the V segment lost 6 bases, leaving 5 bases of the junction unmatched. There are 14 residues in the CDR3. CDR1 and CDR2 (germline): MNHEY, SMNVEV (reference sequence). The CDR3 nucleotides are TGTGCCAGCAGCGACAGGGGGCGGATCGGGGAGCTGTTTTTT. It specifies CASSDRGRIGELFF.

The rearrangement uses TRBV6-5 and TRBJ1-1; a weak D match, TRBD1 (5 bases). Germline CDR1 reads MNHEY; CDR2 reads SVGAGI. The V end was cut by 10 bases, the J end by 6 bases, with 9 bases between. The CDR3 totals 10 residues. CDR3 sequence (DNA): TGTGCCACAAAGGGACCTGAAGCTTTCTTT. It codes for CATKGPEAFF.